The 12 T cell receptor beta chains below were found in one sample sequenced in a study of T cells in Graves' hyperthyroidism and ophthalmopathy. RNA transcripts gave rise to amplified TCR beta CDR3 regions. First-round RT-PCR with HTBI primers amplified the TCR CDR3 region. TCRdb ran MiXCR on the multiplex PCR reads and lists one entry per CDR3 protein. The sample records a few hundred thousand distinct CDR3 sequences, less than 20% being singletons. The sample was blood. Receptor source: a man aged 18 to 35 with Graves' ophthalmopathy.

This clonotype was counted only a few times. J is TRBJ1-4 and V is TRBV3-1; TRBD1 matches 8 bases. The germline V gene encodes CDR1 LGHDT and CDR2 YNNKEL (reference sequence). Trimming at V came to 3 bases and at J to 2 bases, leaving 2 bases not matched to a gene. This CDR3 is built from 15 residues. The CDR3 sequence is CASSQGTGTNEKLFF. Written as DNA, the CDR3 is TGTGCCAGCAGCCAGGGGACAGGCACTAATGAAAAACTGTTTTTT.

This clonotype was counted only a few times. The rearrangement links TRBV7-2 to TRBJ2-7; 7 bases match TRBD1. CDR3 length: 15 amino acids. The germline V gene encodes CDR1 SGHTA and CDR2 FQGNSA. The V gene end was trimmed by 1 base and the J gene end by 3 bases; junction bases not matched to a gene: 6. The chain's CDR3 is CASSLGQGAFYEQYF. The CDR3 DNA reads TGTGCCAGCAGCTTAGGACAGGGAGCTTTCTACGAGCAGTACTTC. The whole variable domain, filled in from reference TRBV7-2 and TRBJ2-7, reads GAGVSQSPSNKVTEKGKDVELRCDPISGHTALYWYRQSLGQGLEFLIYFQGNSAPDKSGLPSDRFSAERTGGSVSTLTIQRTQQEDSAVYLCASSLGQGAFYEQYFGPGTRLTVT.

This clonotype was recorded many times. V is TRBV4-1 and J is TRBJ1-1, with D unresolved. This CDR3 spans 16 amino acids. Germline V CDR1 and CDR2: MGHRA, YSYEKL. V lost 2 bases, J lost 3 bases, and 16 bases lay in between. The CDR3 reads CASSQSREGSDTEAFF. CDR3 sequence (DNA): TGCGCCAGCAGCCAATCTCGGGAGGGATCCGACACTGAAGCTTTCTTT.

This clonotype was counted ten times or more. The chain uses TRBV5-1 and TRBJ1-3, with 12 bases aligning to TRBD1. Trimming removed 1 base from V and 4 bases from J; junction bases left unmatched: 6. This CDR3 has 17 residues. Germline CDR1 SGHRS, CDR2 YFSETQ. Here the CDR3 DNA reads TGCGCCAGCAGCTTGTGGGGACAGGGGGCTCAGGGAAACACCATATATTTT. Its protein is CASSLWGQGAQGNTIYF.

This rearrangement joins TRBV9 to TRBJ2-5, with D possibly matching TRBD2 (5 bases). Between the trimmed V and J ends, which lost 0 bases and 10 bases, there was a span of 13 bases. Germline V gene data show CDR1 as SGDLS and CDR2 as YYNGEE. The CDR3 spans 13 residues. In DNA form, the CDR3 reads TGTGCCAGCAGCGTAGAGGGCTCGAGGGACCAGTACTTC. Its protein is CASSVEGSRDQYF.

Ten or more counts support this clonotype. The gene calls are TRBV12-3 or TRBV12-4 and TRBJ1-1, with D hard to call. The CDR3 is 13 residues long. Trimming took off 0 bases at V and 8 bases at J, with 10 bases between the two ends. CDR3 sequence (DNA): TGTGCCAGCAGTTTAGCGGCCGTGCGAGAAGCTTTCTTT. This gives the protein CASSLAAVREAFF.

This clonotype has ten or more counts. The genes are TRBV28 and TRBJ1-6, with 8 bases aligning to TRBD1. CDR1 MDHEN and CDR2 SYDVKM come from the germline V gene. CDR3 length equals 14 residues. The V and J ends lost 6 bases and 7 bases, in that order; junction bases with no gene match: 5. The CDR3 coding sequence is TGTGCCAGCAGATCGGGACAGGCAAATTCACCCCTCCACTTT. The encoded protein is CASRSGQANSPLHF.

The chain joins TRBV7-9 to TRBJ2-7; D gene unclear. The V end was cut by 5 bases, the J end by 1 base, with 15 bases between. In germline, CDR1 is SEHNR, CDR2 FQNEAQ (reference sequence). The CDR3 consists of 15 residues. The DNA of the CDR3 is TGTGCCAGCAGCGCCCCGCGGTGGAAGTCCTACGAGCAGTACTTC. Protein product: CASSAPRWKSYEQYF. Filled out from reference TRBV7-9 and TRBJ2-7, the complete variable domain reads DTGVSQNPRHKITKRGQNVTFRCDPISEHNRLYWYRQTLGQGPEFLTYFQNEAQLEKSRLLSDRFSAERPKGSFSTLEIQRTEQGDSAMYLCASSAPRWKSYEQYFGPGTRLTVT.

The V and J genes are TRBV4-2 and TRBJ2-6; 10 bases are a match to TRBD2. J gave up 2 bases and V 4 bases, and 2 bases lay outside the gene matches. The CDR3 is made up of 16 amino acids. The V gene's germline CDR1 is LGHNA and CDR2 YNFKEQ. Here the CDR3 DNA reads TGTGCCAGCAGCCGAGCGGGAGGGGCTGGGGCCAACGTCCTGACTTTC. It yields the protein CASSRAGGAGANVLTF.

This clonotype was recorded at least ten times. CDR3: CASSQGDTQYF. Here the CDR3 DNA reads TGTGCCAGCAGCCAGGGAGATACGCAGTATTTT. This sequence joins TRBV3-1 and TRBJ2-3; D ambiguous. The CDR3 totals 11 residues. The germline V and J ends were trimmed by 3 bases and 5 bases, with 3 bases remaining between them. The V gene's germline CDR1 is LGHDT and CDR2 YNNKEL (reference sequence).

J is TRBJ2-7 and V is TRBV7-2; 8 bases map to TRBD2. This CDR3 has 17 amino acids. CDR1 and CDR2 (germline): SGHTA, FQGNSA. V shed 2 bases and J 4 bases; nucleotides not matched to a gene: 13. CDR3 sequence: CASSLPPLAGSMYEQYF. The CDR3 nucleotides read TGTGCCAGCAGCTTACCTCCCTTAGCGGGAAGCATGTACGAGCAGTACTTC. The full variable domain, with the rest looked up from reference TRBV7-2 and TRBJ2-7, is GAGVSQSPSNKVTEKGKDVELRCDPISGHTALYWYRQSLGQGLEFLIYFQGNSAPDKSGLPSDRFSAERTGGSVSTLTIQRTQQEDSAVYLCASSLPPLAGSMYEQYFGPGTRLTVT.

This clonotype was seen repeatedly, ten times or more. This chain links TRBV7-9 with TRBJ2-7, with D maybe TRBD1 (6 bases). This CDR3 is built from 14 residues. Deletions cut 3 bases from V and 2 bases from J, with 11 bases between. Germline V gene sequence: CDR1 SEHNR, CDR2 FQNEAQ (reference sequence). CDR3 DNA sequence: TGTGCCAGCAGCTTTGGGGACATAGCCTACGAGCAGTACTTC. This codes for CASSFGDIAYEQYF.